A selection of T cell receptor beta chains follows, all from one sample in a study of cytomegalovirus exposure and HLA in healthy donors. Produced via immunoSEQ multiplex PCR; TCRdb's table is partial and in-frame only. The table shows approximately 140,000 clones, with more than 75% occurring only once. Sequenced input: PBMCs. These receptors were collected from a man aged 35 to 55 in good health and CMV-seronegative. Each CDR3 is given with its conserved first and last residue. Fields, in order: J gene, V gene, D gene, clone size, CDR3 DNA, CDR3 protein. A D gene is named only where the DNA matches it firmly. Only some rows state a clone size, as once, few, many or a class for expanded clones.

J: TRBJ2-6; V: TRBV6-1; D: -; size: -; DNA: TGTGCCAGCAGAGGGGTTAACTCTGGGGCCAACGTCCTGACTTTC; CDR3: CASRGVNSGANVLTF
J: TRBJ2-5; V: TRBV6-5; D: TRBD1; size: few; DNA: TGTGCCAGCAGTTACTCCGGGACAGGGGGCCAAGAGACCCAGTACTTC; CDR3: CASSYSGTGGQETQYF
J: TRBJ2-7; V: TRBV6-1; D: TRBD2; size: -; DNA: TGTGCCAGCAGTGAAGGGGAGGGCCCCTACGAGCAGTACTTC; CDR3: CASSEGEGPYEQYF
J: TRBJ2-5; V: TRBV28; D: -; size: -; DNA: TGTGCCAGCAGTACGACCTCGGGAATCTGGACCCAGTACTTC; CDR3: CASSTTSGIWTQYF
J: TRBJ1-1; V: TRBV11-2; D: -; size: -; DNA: TGTGCCAGCAGCCCTGGACAGAACACTGAAGCTTTCTTT; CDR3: CASSPGQNTEAFF
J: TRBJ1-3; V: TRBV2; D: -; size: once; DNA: TGTGCCAGCTGCCGAGGCTTAATCCCCACCATATATTTT; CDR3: CASCRGLIPTIYF
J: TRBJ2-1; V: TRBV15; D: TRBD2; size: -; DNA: TGTGCCACCAGCAGAGATCTTGGCCTAGCGGGGTACGATGAGCAGTTCTTC; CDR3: CATSRDLGLAGYDEQFF
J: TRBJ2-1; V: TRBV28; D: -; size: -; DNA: TGTGCCAGCAGTTTATCACTTCGTGAGCAGTTCTTC; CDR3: CASSLSLREQFF
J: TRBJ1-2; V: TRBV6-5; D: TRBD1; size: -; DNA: TGTGCCAGCAGGGGCAGGGGGTGGGATGGCTACACCTTC; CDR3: CASRGRGWDGYTF
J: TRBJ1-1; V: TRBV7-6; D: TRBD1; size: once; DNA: TGTGCCAGCAGCTTAGGAACAGGGGGAAGCGGGACTGAAGCTTTCTTT; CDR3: CASSLGTGGSGTEAFF
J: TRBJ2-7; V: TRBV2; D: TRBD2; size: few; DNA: TGTGCCAGCCTAGCGGGAGAATACGTCGAGCAGTACTTC; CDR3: CASLAGEYVEQYF
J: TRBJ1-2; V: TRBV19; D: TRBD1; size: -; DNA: TGTGCCAGTAGTATCTCCAGGACAGGGGGAAACTATGGCTACACCTTC; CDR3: CASSISRTGGNYGYTF
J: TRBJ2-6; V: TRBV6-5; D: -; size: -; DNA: TGTGCCAGCCGACAGATCTCTGGGGCCAACGTCCTGACTTTC; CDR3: CASRQISGANVLTF
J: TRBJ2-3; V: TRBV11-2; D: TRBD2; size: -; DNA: TGTGCCAGCAGCCCGAGAGGGGCGGGAGGAGCAGATACGCAGTATTTT; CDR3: CASSPRGAGGADTQYF
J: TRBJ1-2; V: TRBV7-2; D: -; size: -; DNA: TGTGCCAGCAGCTTAAGCGCTCGGACAGACTATGGCTACACCTTC; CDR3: CASSLSARTDYGYTF
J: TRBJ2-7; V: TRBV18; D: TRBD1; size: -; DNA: TGTGCCAGCTCACCACCGGGACAGGCGGGCGAGCAGTACTTC; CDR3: CASSPPGQAGEQYF
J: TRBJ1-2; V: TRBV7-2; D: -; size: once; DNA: TGTGCCAGCAGTTCCGTCGGGCCCGGACTTGCAGCTTCTAACTATGGCTACACCTTC; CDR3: CASSSVGPGLAASNYGYTF
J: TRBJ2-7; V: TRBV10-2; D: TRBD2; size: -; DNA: TGCGCCAGCACTACGGGACTAGCGGGACTAGAGCAGTACTTC; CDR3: CASTTGLAGLEQYF
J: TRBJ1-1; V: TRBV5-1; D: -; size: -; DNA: TGCGCCAGCGGCAACGTTGCGGGGGACACTGAAGCTTTCTTT; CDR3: CASGNVAGDTEAFF
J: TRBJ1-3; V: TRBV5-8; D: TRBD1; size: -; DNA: TGTGCCAGCAGCTGGAGGACAGGAACTGGAAACACCATATATTTT; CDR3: CASSWRTGTGNTIYF
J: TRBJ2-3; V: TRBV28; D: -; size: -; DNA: TGTGCCAGCCTGTCATTTATCGGCCTAGCGTCTAGCACAGATACGCAGTATTTT; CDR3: CASLSFIGLASSTDTQYF
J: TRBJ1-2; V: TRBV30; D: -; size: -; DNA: TGTGCCTGGAGTGCAGGGACACCTTCGGGCTACACCTTC; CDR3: CAWSAGTPSGYTF
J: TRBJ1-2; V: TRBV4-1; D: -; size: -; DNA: TGCGCCAGTAGGCGGCAGGGGAACTATGGCTACACCTTC; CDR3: CASRRQGNYGYTF
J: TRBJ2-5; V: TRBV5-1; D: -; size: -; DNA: TGCGCCAGCAGCTCCCAGGGAGAGACCCAGTACTTC; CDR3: CASSSQGETQYF
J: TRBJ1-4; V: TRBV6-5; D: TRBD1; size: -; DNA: TGTGCCAGCAACGAACAGGGGGCCGGTGAAAAACTGTTTTTT; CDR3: CASNEQGAGEKLFF
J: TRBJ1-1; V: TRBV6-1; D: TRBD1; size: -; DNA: TGTGCCAGCAGGGACAGGGAGACCACTGAAGCTTTCTTT; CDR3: CASRDRETTEAFF
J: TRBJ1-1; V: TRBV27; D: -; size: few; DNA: TGTGCCAGCAGTTTAGGGGCGCGGGGGGAAGCTTTCTTT; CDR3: CASSLGARGEAFF
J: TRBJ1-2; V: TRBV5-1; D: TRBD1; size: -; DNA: TGCGCCAGCAGTCCGGGACAGGGGGCGATTGGCTACACCTTC; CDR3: CASSPGQGAIGYTF
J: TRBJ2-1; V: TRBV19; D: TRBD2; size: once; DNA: TGTGCCAGTAGTAATCTAGCGGGGAATGAGCAGTTCTTC; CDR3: CASSNLAGNEQFF
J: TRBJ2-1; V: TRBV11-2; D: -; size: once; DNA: TGTGCCAGCAGCTTTGGGGCCGGTAATGAGCAGTTCTTC; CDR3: CASSFGAGNEQFF
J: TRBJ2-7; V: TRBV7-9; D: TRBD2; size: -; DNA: TGTGCCAGCAGCTTACTAGCGGTCGCAGCCTACGAGCAGTACTTC; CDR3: CASSLLAVAAYEQYF
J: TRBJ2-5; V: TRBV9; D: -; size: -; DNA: TGTGCCAGCAGCGTAGAAGTAGCACCGTACCAAGAGACCCAGTACTTC; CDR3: CASSVEVAPYQETQYF
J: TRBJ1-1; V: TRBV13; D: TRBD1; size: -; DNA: TGTGCCAGCAGCTTAGGGGGACAGGGGGCGACCACTGAAGCTTTCTTT; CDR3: CASSLGGQGATTEAFF
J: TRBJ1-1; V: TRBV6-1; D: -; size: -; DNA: TGTGCCAGCAGGCAGGGTTGGACTGAAGCTTTCTTT; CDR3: CASRQGWTEAFF
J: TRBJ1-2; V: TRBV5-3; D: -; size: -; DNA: TGTGCCAGAAGCTTGGGACAGGAAGAAGCTAACTATGGCTACACCTTC; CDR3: CARSLGQEEANYGYTF
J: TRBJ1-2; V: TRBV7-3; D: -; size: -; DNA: TGTGCCAGCAGCTTAAACCTGGTCCATCCCGCTGGACAGAACATTAACTATGGCTACACCTTC; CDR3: CASSLNLVHPAGQNINYGYTF
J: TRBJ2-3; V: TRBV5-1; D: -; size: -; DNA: TGCGCCAGCAGCTTGGCCGAGACATACACAGATACGCAGTATTTT; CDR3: CASSLAETYTDTQYF
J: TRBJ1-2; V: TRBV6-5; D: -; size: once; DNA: TGTGCCAGCAGTTACCCCGTGGGGGCGAACTATGGCTACACCTTC; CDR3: CASSYPVGANYGYTF
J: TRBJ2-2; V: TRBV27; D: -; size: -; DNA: TGTGCCAGCAGTCCCGACTCCGGGGAGCTGTTTTTT; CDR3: CASSPDSGELFF
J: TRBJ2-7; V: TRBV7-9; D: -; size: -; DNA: TGTTCCAGCAGCCGGGACACCTACGAGCAGTACTTC; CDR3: CSSSRDTYEQYF
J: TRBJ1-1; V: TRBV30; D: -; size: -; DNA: TGTGCCTGGAAAGCGGGACTGAACACTGAAGCTTTCTTT; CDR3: CAWKAGLNTEAFF
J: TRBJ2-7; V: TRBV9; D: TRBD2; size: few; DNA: TGTGCCAGCAGCGTATCCGGGACTAGCAGCCACGAGCAGTACTTC; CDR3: CASSVSGTSSHEQYF
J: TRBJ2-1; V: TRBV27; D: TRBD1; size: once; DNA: TGTGCCAGCAGTTTGGGGACAGGGGTTTACAATGAGCAGTTCTTC; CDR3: CASSLGTGVYNEQFF
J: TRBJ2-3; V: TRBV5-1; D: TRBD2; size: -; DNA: TGCGCCAGCAGCTCCAAACTAGCGGGAGGTGCAGATACGCAGTATTTT; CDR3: CASSSKLAGGADTQYF
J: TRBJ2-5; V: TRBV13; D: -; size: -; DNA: TGTGCCAGCAGCTGGGGGGAAGAGACCCAGTACTTC; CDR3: CASSWGEETQYF
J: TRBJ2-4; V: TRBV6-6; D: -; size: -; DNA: TGTGCCAGCAGTTACCCTACGTTAGCCAAAAACATTCAGTACTTC; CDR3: CASSYPTLAKNIQYF
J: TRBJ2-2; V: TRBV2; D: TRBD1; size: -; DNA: TGTGCCAGCAGTCTAGGACAGGGTATATCCGGGGAGCTGTTTTTT; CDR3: CASSLGQGISGELFF
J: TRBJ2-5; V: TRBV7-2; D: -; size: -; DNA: TGTGCCAGCAGCTTAGCCCCACAGGAGACCCAGTACTTC; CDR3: CASSLAPQETQYF
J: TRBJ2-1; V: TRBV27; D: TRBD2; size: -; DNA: TGTGCCAGCAGCCTACCGGGGGCTAGCGGGAGTTCTGAGCAGTTCTTC; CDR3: CASSLPGASGSSEQFF
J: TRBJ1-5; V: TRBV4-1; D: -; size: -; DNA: TGCGCCAGCAGCCAAGCGGGGTCCAATCAGCCCCAGCATTTT; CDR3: CASSQAGSNQPQHF
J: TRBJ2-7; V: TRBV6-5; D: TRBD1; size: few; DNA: TGTGCCAGCAGTTACCGGGACAGAGCCTACGAGCAGTACTTC; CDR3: CASSYRDRAYEQYF
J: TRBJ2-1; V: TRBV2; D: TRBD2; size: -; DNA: TGTGCCAGCAGTCGGCGGGGGGGTGACAATGAGCAGTTCTTC; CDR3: CASSRRGGDNEQFF
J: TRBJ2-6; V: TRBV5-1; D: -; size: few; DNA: TGCGCCAGCAGCTTAGGGACACCGTCGAGCTCTGGGGCCAACGGCCTGACTTTC; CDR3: CASSLGTPSSSGANGLTF